This TCR beta chain is drawn from a study of cytomegalovirus exposure and HLA in healthy donors (dated by TCRdb to between 2016 and 2019). Context from the whole study: According to an earlier analysis of several hundred of the donors, about 179 million T cells yielded roughly 100 million unique TCR beta sequences and around 300 Gb of sequence data. An early release that covered fewer than 750 HLA-typed donors contained about 300 gigabases of sequencing data and some 87 million unique TCR sequences. Of the approximately 370 genotyped donors, 65% to 90% were placed in the genetic ancestry cluster associated with self-reported Caucasian donors. The study aimed to test whether cataloging public T cell receptors could reveal signatures of past pathogen exposure. The study used immunosequencing to profile the T cell repertoires of approximately 690 subjects and linked those repertoires to cytomegalovirus serostatus. A separate validation cohort of some 130 different subjects was used in addition to the roughly 720-subject first cohort. High-throughput TCR immunosequencing, statistical association of individual TCRs with disease status, and machine learning were combined to predict cytomegalovirus infection status. To study patterns of TCR occurrence, a later analysis re-analyzed previously published TCR beta repertoires from 600 to 750 donors and added high-resolution HLA genotyping. In the later analysis, no new phenotypic data were used to find candidate immune exposures; instead, reliance was placed on TCR beta sequences and their occurrence across donors. An earlier analysis of approximately 640 of the donors applied high-throughput TCR beta sequencing to assess whether each TCR beta V gene segment acted as functional or pseudogenic. Donor age, sex, ethnicity and CMV serostatus were compiled alongside the repertoire data. A later genetic analysis used genome-wide SNP genotypes for about 65% of the 666 donors, treating that subset as a discovery cohort. Every repertoire in the discovery cohort had been generated on one and the same sequencing platform. Both class I and class II loci were covered by HLA typing, at four-digit resolution. Typing coverage varied by locus: roughly 629-640 donors for A, B, C, DRB1 and DQB1; more than 500 for DQA1; approximately 610 for DPA1; fewer than 480 for DPB1. Four or five DR-DQ haplotypes were handled as single units for association and clustering, since linkage in the cohort was strong. Across 300 to 400 genotyped donors of the cohort, an average of approximately 220,000 unique TCR beta nucleotide sequences per donor were sequenced, and roughly 17% of those sequences were non-productive.

The investigation overall reported the following: In the study, around 150 TCR beta chains were listed as associated with cytomegalovirus. Because the 87-base-pair reads could not distinguish some IMGT-functional V segments, including TRBV6-2 and TRBV6-3, those segments were excluded. In a later analysis, TCR association rates were found to vary across HLA loci, with the most associated TCRs seen for DRB1 alleles and the fewest for HLA-C alleles. Compared with the roughly 700-donor mean, donors in an Asian-associated ancestry cluster had fewer N-insertions in productive TCRs, according to a later genetic analysis. Broadly in line with IMGT annotations, most TCR beta V segments showed up in productive rearrangements about 87% or about 30% of the time in an earlier analysis of several hundred of the donors. In a later genetic analysis, a missense DCLRE1C variant was associated with V-gene and J-gene trimming of TCR beta chains, and the association was replicated in an independent cohort. The presence/absence analyses assumed that sequencing depth was roughly uniform across donors, and that assumption may not be true. A later analysis found that HLA-associated TCR beta chains were more clonally expanded and had lower generation probabilities than equally common non-associated chains. A later analysis reported that several top co-occurrence clusters appeared linked to parvovirus B19, influenza, CMV and Epstein-Barr virus. Three of the identified cytomegalovirus-associated TCR beta chains were confirmed in vitro to be specific for cytomegalovirus antigens. Only TCR beta chains were sequenced in this cohort, and the absence of alpha or paired-chain data limited detectable features. Because some donors lacked HLA typing at each locus, the association tests relied only on the typed subset. The sequencing pipeline was judged likely to have produced a cluster of highly shared sequence variants as a technical artifact. The classifier was reported to diagnose cytomegalovirus status with high specificity and sensitivity in both the original and validation cohorts. Linkage disequilibrium might explain the correlated functional status among segregating V segments, but an unknown experimental factor could not be ruled out. Specific HLA alleles were associated with 15,000 to 20,000 TCR beta sequences at a false discovery rate of 0.05 in a later analysis. For the cohort, immune exposure information was limited to CMV serostatus. It was suggested by the authors that the approach could potentially be generalized to other disease states and immunological phenotypes. A later analysis found that most CMV-associated TCR beta chains appeared HLA-restricted, with HLA associations seemingly driven largely by CMV exposure. When HLA alleles, especially DR and DQ, strongly co-occurred, TCR associations were difficult to assign to individual alleles. The earlier analysis of approximately 590 of the donors excluded 15 to 20 rarely observed V segments, including chromosome 9 orphons, because counts were too low. Across donors, most TCR sequences were observed very rarely, whereas some public TCRs were present in many individuals. A further reported finding was that TCR beta sequences accurately predicted the HLA-A and HLA-B alleles for most subjects in the first cohort.

CDR1 and CDR2 are read off the germline V gene as SGHAT and FQNNGV. From the cysteine through the phenylalanine, the CDR3 covers 13 amino acids. The retained sequence is limited to the CDR3, 39 bases, with the frame set at the first base. V lost 5 bases and J lost 8 bases; the stretch between them is 13 bases long. The library relied on the immunoSEQ multiplex PCR assay. For the multiplex PCR, a mixture combining 60 forward primers for TCR Vbeta segments and 13 reverse primers for TCR Jbeta segments was used. The CDR3 region of rearranged TCR beta genes was amplified from genomic DNA by a multiplex PCR assay. On the Illumina HiSeq System, the amplified TCR beta libraries were sequenced as 87-base-pair reads. As for the original processing: In a later analysis, 77 million or so unique TCR beta chains were counted across the roughly 700 repertoires, and around 10 million of these chains were shared by at least two donors. Raw reads were error-corrected and collapsed into unique sequences with a nearest-neighbor algorithm that merged closely related sequences to remove PCR and sequencing errors. CDR3 sequences were aligned to IMGT reference sequences to assign V, D and J gene segments. For a sequence to be retained, a match of at least six nucleotides was required to both a V gene segment and a J gene segment. A rearrangement was called productive if the CDR3 had no stop codons and remained in frame with V and J, and every other rearrangement was called non-productive. CDR3 was defined by IMGT convention, running from the second conserved V-encoded cysteine to the conserved J-encoded phenylalanine. Sequences without an unambiguous match to a single V gene segment were excluded from the earlier analysis of 450 to 650 of the donors. An earlier analysis of some 500 of the donors classified V segments as functional when productive rearrangements were above 56.7% and as segregating when the standard deviation between donors was above 5%. A statistical classification framework was built for diagnosing cytomegalovirus status from the catalog of TCR beta chain sequences. In a later analysis, V and J genes were assigned by comparing TCR nucleotide sequences against IMGT/GENE-DB human TR gene sequences. The TCRdist pipeline was used in a later analysis to assign CDR3 sequences and most-parsimonious VDJ recombination scenarios. In a later analysis, each TCR beta chain was defined by its CDR3 amino acid sequence together with its V-gene family, and reads lacking a unique V-gene family were excluded. As a way to deal with suspected cross-contamination and a sequencing artifact, a later analysis dropped approximately 590 nucleotide sequences that were highly shared and had low generation probability. In a later analysis, a clonal expansion index for each public chain was calculated from normalized within-repertoire ranks of inferred template counts. Generation probabilities in a later analysis came from a VDJ recombination model fitted to out-of-frame rearrangements, and those results were checked against IGoR. In a later analysis, hypergeometric tests were used to score TCR-TCR, TCR-HLA and TCR-CMV co-occurrence, with a repertoire-size bias correction applied to TCR pairs. To estimate false discovery rates, a later analysis permuted the HLA or CMV assignments 20 times. In a later analysis, co-occurring TCRs were grouped using DBSCAN, and TCRdist sequence similarity was added for clustering within HLA-allele-positive subsets. Repertoires with fewer than 30,000 or more than 120,000 public chains were left out of co-occurrence clustering, as were about five repertoires with anomalous nucleotide sharing. TCRdb re-hosts the immuneACCESS table, in-frame sequences only. Its copies lack some clones; in the studies checked, an unresolved V gene accounts for under half of them, and the cause for the rest is not known. V and J calls plus clone size are reproduced from that table; the DNA served to infer D and trimming. This sample lists roughly 150,000 clones; approximately 70% were detected once. The top ten constitute under 2.5% of the sample.

Remarks on this clone: This receptor's antigen is unknown. No per-base quality is available; no much larger clone lies one base away.

The cohort consisted of hundreds of healthy bone marrow donors. All cohort members were sampled while nominally healthy, although unrecorded immune exposures were likely present. The donor tested CMV seropositive and was one of the 289 seropositive cohort members. A peripheral blood sample was provided by each donor, and peripheral blood mononuclear cells were used for TCR beta sequencing. The Qiagen DNeasy Blood Extraction Kit was used to extract genomic DNA from the blood cell samples. The sample comprised PBMCs. The V gene is TRBV11-2 and the J gene is TRBJ2-1, with TRBD1 tentatively as D gene (5 bases match). The receptor comes from a woman aged 60-75 years in good health and CMV-seropositive. The sequenced DNA is TGTGCCAGCAGCCCAGGGTGGGGCGATGAGCAGTTCTTC. This translates into CASSPGWGDEQFF.